Following are 30 T cell receptor beta chains from one sample sequenced in a study of blood T cell repertoires in COVID-19. Generated by immunoSEQ multiplex PCR, the TCRdb table keeps only in-frame clones and is missing some. The table lists roughly 190,000 clones, roughly nine tenths of them singletons, with 2% to 2.5% in the top ten. Sequencing was performed on PBMCs or T cells enriched from blood (not recorded which). Every receptor here comes from a woman aged 25 to 39 who had recovered from COVID-19.

V usage is TRBV7-9 and J usage is TRBJ1-4; TRBD1 might be the D (5 bases). The V end lost 4 bases, the J end lost 12 bases, and 15 bases lay between the germline ends. The CDR3 runs 13 residues. CDR1 and CDR2 from the germline V gene are SEHNR and FQNEAQ (reference sequence). CDR3 amino acids: CASSSSGTVELFF. The CDR3 DNA sequence: TGTGCCAGCAGCTCCTCCGGGACTGTGGAACTGTTTTTT.

The chain's CDR3 is CASSYSRAGVGNEQFF. CDR3 nucleotides: TGTGCCAGCAGTTACTCGAGGGCAGGGGTCGGCAATGAGCAGTTCTTC. The rearrangement joins TRBV6-5 to TRBJ2-1; the D gene is possibly TRBD1 (6 bases). From germline, CDR1 is MNHEY and CDR2 SVGAGI. Trimming took off 0 bases at V and 6 bases at J, with 15 bases between the two ends. The CDR3 covers 16 residues.

The rearrangement links TRBV13 to TRBJ1-3, with D hard to call. Germline V gene sequence: CDR1 PRHDT, CDR2 FYEKMQ (reference sequence). This CDR3 is built from 18 residues. V lost 1 base and J 0 bases, leaving 16 bases between the germline ends. CDR3 amino acids: CASSLEMSSVSSGNTIYF. Written as DNA, the CDR3 is TGTGCCAGCAGCTTAGAGATGTCCAGCGTGAGCTCTGGAAACACCATATATTTT.

The chain combines TRBV11-1 with TRBJ2-2; D is unclear. With 0 bases removed from V and 5 bases from J, the gap between germline ends came to 16 bases. This CDR3 has 17 amino acids. The germline gives CDR1 SGHAT, CDR2 FQDESV (reference sequence). CDR3 in amino acids: CASSLAVIATWTGELFF. For the CDR3, the DNA is TGTGCCAGCAGCTTAGCGGTAATTGCGACTTGGACCGGGGAGCTGTTTTTT.

This chain links TRBV7-2 with TRBJ2-1, with unresolved D. Germline V gene data show CDR1 as SGHTA and CDR2 as FQGNSA. This CDR3 comprises 14 residues. V lost 1 base and J 7 bases, leaving 11 bases between the germline ends. In nucleotides, the CDR3 is TGTGCCAGCAGCTTAGTGGGCAGGCTGAATGAGCAGTTCTTC. The encoded protein is CASSLVGRLNEQFF.

This chain connects TRBV6-8 to TRBJ2-2; possibly TRBD2 for D (6 bases). CDR1 MNHGY and CDR2 SAAAGT come from the germline V gene. Deletions cut 2 bases from V and 2 bases from J, with 9 bases between. The CDR3 sequence is 15 residues long. Here the CDR3 reads CASSYRDSNTGELFF. CDR3 coding DNA: TGTGCCAGCAGTTACCGGGACTCTAACACCGGGGAGCTGTTTTTT.

The chain recombines TRBV7-3 with TRBJ1-1; D remains ambiguous. Trimming took off 2 bases at V and 1 base at J, with 11 bases between the two ends. The V gene's germline CDR1 is SGHTA and CDR2 FQGTGA. The CDR3 is 15 amino acids. The CDR3 is CASSLGAGPNTEAFF. In DNA form, the CDR3 reads TGTGCCAGCAGCTTAGGCGCAGGTCCGAACACTGAAGCTTTCTTT.

As regards this clone: Other nucleotide sequences from this sample produce the same CDR3. V usage is TRBV7-2 and J usage is TRBJ2-1; the match to TRBD2 covers 9 bases. The CDR3 consists of 15 residues. Trimming removed 5 bases from V and 4 bases from J; junction bases left unmatched: 6. Germline V gene sequence: CDR1 SGHTA, CDR2 FQGNSA. CDR3 nucleotide sequence: TGTGCCAGCAGCCCTAGGACTAGCGCGTACAATGAGCAGTTCTTC. It codes for CASSPRTSAYNEQFF.

The chain is built from TRBV19 and TRBJ1-2; 7 bases map to TRBD1. V shed 3 bases and J 6 bases; nucleotides not matched to a gene: 4. Looked up from germline, CDR1 is LNHDA and CDR2 is SQIVND (reference sequence). This CDR3 contains 13 residues. Here the CDR3 DNA reads TGTGCCAGTAGTATTGTCAGGGGGGATGGCTACACCTTC. This translates into CASSIVRGDGYTF.

V gene TRBV18 combines with J gene TRBJ2-7, with 7 bases aligning to TRBD1. Germline CDR1 is KGHSH and CDR2 is LQKENI. V dropped 3 bases and J dropped 3; count of bases not matched to a gene: 5. The CDR3 has 14 amino acids. The CDR3 region has the DNA TGTGCCAGCTCACCCCGGGACAGCCACTACGAGCAGTACTTC. The encoded protein is CASSPRDSHYEQYF.

V and J are TRBV24-1 and TRBJ2-1; the match to TRBD1 covers 12 bases. The CDR3 totals 14 residues. The germline gives CDR1 KGHDR, CDR2 SFDVKD. The V segment lost 7 bases and the J segment 12 bases; nucleotides outside the gene matches: 9. In nucleotides, the CDR3 is TGTGCCACCAGAGGGACAGGGGGCTCACAAGGGCAGTTCTTC. Translation: CATRGTGGSQGQFF.

This rearrangement joins TRBV5-1 to TRBJ1-1, with D unresolved. CDR3 length: 15 residues. Between the trimmed V and J ends, which lost 1 base and 1 base, there was a span of 11 bases. Germline V gives CDR1 SGHRS, CDR2 YFSETQ. The CDR3 loop is CASSLNPTGNTEAFF. In DNA, the CDR3 is TGCGCCAGCAGCTTGAACCCGACGGGGAACACTGAAGCTTTCTTT.

This chain joins TRBV5-6 and TRBJ1-6; possibly TRBD1 for D (5 bases). Germline assignment: CDR1 SGHDT and CDR2 YYEEEE. This CDR3 is 16 amino acids long. Trimming pared 4 bases from V and 4 bases from J, leaving 15 bases between. In nucleotides, the CDR3 is TGTGCCAGCAGCCTTAAAGGGGCCAGGTATAATTCACCCCTCCACTTT. Translated: CASSLKGARYNSPLHF.

J is TRBJ1-2 and V is TRBV6-5; D is uncertain. CDR3 length: 15 residues. Trimming removed 3 bases at V and 2 bases at J, with 13 bases between. Per germline, CDR1 MNHEY and CDR2 SVGAGI. DNA for the CDR3: TGTGCCAGCAGTTATGAAAAGGGAGGCAACTATGGCTACACCTTC. Residues: CASSYEKGGNYGYTF.

The chain uses TRBV12-5 and TRBJ2-1; 7 bases are shared with TRBD1. CDR1 and CDR2 (germline): LGHNT, FRNRAP. V shed 0 bases and J 6 bases; nucleotides not matched to a gene: 11. The CDR3 has 17 amino acids. The CDR3 DNA is TGTGCTAGTGGTTTGGTGTCCCCGGGACAGAACCCCAATGAGCAGTTCTTC. Its protein product is CASGLVSPGQNPNEQFF.

The gene calls are TRBV18 and TRBJ1-5, with D unclear. The ends were cut back, 3 bases at V and 0 bases at J, with 9 bases in the middle. The CDR3 loop spans 15 amino acids. Germline CDR1 and CDR2: KGHSH and LQKENI. The DNA for the CDR3 is TGTGCCAGCTCACCGGACTACGATAGCAATCAGCCCCAGCATTTT. Its protein is CASSPDYDSNQPQHF.

The rearrangement joins TRBV5-1 to TRBJ2-7; 11 bases fit TRBD1. Germline-derived CDR1 and CDR2 are SGHRS and YFSETQ. The CDR3 sequence is 12 residues long. In nucleotides, the CDR3 is TGCGCAAGCGGACAGGGGGCGCACGAGCAGTACTTC. Its protein product is CASGQGAHEQYF.

The chain is built from TRBV2 and TRBJ1-1; D may be TRBD1 (6 bases). There are 13 residues in the CDR3. The V gene lost 6 bases and the J gene lost 11 bases, with 19 bases spanning the gap. Per germline, CDR1 SNHLY and CDR2 FYNNEI. The CDR3 DNA sequence: TGTGCCAGCAGCCACTCCCGGGACAAAGAGGCTTTCTTT. It codes for CASSHSRDKEAFF.

V and J are TRBV2 and TRBJ2-3, with TRBD2 matching over 12 bases. V dropped 3 bases and J dropped 2; count of bases not matched to a gene: 6. The V gene's germline CDR1 is SNHLY and CDR2 FYNNEI. This CDR3 is 17 amino acids long. In DNA form, the CDR3 reads TGTGCCAGCAGTGAGGATCCTAGCGGGGGGGACACAGATACGCAGTATTTT. It yields the protein CASSEDPSGGDTDTQYF.

This clone has ten or more counts. The chain carries TRBV5-6 and TRBJ2-3; 7 bases agree with TRBD2. Germline CDR1 is SGHDT and CDR2 is YYEEEE. CDR3 length equals 15 residues. V trimming: 0 bases; J trimming: 0 bases; junction bases outside the gene matches: 1. The CDR3 coding sequence is TGTGCCAGCAGCTTGGGAGCGGGAAGCACAGATACGCAGTATTTT. Protein product: CASSLGAGSTDTQYF.

This chain connects TRBV6-5 to TRBJ1-5; a weak D match, TRBD1 (6 bases). The V gene's germline CDR1 is MNHEY and CDR2 SVGAGI. The CDR3 length is 14 residues. The V and J ends lost 6 bases and 6 bases respectively, with 15 bases between them. CDR3 protein: CASRREGVLQPQHF. The CDR3 nucleotides are TGTGCCAGCAGAAGAGAGGGGGTCCTTCAGCCCCAGCATTTT.

The CDR3 DNA follows: TGTGCCAACTGGGTTCGGGTGGGCCAAGAGACCCAGTACTTC. Translated, it gives CANWVRVGQETQYF. The chain uses TRBV19 and TRBJ2-5, with unresolved D. V dropped 10 bases and J dropped 1 base, with 16 bases sitting between them. The CDR3 has 14 amino acids. The germline CDR1 and CDR2 sequences are LNHDA and SQIVND (reference sequence).

CDR3: CASSSRPAGGDYGYTF. The CDR3 DNA reads TGTGCCAGCAGCTCAAGACCGGCAGGGGGCGACTATGGCTACACCTTC. V usage is TRBV6-2 or TRBV6-3 and J usage is TRBJ1-2; 8 bases line up with TRBD1. V lost 6 bases, J lost 3 bases, and 12 bases stayed unmatched. CDR1 is MNHEY, CDR2 SVGEGT, per germline. This CDR3 is 16 amino acids long.

The chain uses TRBV30 and TRBJ1-3, with 7 bases lining up with TRBD1. J was trimmed by 3 bases and V by 5 bases; bases with no gene match: 1. CDR3 length: 12 residues. Per germline, CDR1 GTSNPN and CDR2 SVGIG (reference sequence). The CDR3: CAWQGGGNTIYF. Here the CDR3 DNA reads TGTGCCTGGCAGGGGGGTGGAAACACCATATATTTT.

This chain connects TRBV19 to TRBJ1-2; 9 bases line up with TRBD1. The V gene end was trimmed by 5 bases and the J gene end by 3 bases; junction bases not matched to a gene: 4. Germline V gene sequence: CDR1 LNHDA, CDR2 SQIVND (reference sequence). The CDR3 is 14 amino acids. CDR3 sequence: CASSPTGGYYGYTF. CDR3 DNA sequence: TGTGCCAGTAGTCCCACAGGGGGCTACTATGGCTACACCTTC.

The rearrangement joins TRBV7-3 to TRBJ1-1; 11 bases fit TRBD1. Germline V gene lookup returns CDR1 SGHTA and CDR2 FQGTGA. The CDR3 contains 15 residues. Trimming cost V 4 bases and J 4 bases; bases outside gene matches: 5. CDR3: CASSSRTGGFTEAFF. The CDR3 coding sequence is TGTGCCAGCAGCTCCAGGACAGGGGGCTTCACTGAAGCTTTCTTT.

V usage is TRBV24-1 and J usage is TRBJ2-7; 7 nucleotides agree with TRBD2. The CDR3 totals 15 residues. Germline CDR1 KGHDR, CDR2 SFDVKD. V lost 6 bases and J lost 0; bases outside the gene matches: 7. In nucleotides, the CDR3 is TGTGCCACCAGTTTAGCGGGCGAAAGCTCCTACGAGCAGTACTTC. Residues: CATSLAGESSYEQYF.

The rearrangement uses TRBV9 and TRBJ2-4; D ambiguous. CDR3 length equals 15 residues. From germline, CDR1 is SGDLS and CDR2 YYNGEE. V was clipped by 4 bases and J by 1 base, with 12 bases between them. The DNA of the CDR3 is TGTGCCAGCAGCCCTCGAAACGGGGCCAAAAACATTCAGTACTTC. Residues: CASSPRNGAKNIQYF.

J is TRBJ2-1 and V is TRBV27; 10 nucleotides line up with TRBD1. The CDR3 is 16 residues long. The germline V gene has CDR1 MNHEY and CDR2 SMNVEV (reference sequence). The trim removed 8 bases at V and 6 bases at J, leaving 13 bases unmatched. The CDR3 DNA sequence: TGTGCCAGCGGGTCATCCACCGGGACAGGGGCCAATGAGCAGTTCTTC. It specifies CASGSSTGTGANEQFF.

The V and J genes are TRBV5-5 and TRBJ2-2, with TRBD2 identical over 9 bases. The CDR3 runs 16 residues. After removal of 4 bases from V and 5 bases from J, the junction contained 9 bases not matched to a gene. Germline CDR1 and CDR2: SGHKS and YYEKEE (reference sequence). The CDR3 reads CASSRDSGGGTGELFF. CDR3 bases: TGTGCCAGCAGCCGGGATAGCGGGGGAGGTACCGGGGAGCTGTTTTTT.